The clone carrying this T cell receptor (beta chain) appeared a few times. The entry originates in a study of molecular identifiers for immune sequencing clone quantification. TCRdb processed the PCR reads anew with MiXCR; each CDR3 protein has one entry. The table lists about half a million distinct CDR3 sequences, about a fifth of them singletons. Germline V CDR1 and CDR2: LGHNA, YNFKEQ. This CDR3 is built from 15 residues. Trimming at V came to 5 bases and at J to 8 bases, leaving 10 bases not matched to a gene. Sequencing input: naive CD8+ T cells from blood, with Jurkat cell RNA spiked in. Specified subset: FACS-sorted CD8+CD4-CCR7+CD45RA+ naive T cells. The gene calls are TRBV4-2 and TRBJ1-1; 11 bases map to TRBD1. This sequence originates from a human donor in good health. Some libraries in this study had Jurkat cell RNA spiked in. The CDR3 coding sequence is TGTGCCAGCAGCTCATCCTCCGGGACAGGGGGAGAAGCTTTCTTT. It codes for CASSSSSGTGGEAFF.